The 28 T cell receptor beta chains below all came from one sample that was sequenced in a study of blood T cells in healthy people across ages. Sample-barcoded 5' priming and a J-beta primer mix drove a second PCR of about 6 to 11 cycles. Each CDR3 protein gets one entry after TCRdb re-called the 5' RACE reads with MiXCR. This sample carries about 1.1 million distinct CDR3 sequences, 30% to 40% of them seen once, and the ten largest clones take roughly 14%. The sequenced material came from blood. The receptor source for this set is a man between 18 and 35 years old in good health.

V and J are TRBV2 and TRBJ1-5, with TRBD1 as a possible D gene (6 bases). Germline values: CDR1 SNHLY, CDR2 FYNNEI. This CDR3 contains 20 residues. With 2 bases removed from V and 0 bases from J, the gap between germline ends came to 23 bases. The CDR3 DNA sequence: TGTGCCAGCAGTGAAAACTGGACGGGGGACAAGTGGGATAGCAATCAGCCCCAGCATTTT. Amino acid sequence: CASSENWTGDKWDSNQPQHF.

This clonotype was seen at least ten times. V usage is TRBV7-2 and J usage is TRBJ2-1; 14 bases fit TRBD2. The CDR3 sequence is 17 residues long. V trimming: 5 bases; J trimming: 8 bases; junction bases outside the gene matches: 11. Germline CDR1 SGHTA, CDR2 FQGNSA. The CDR3 protein is CASSQYLTSGGADEQFF. CDR3 bases: TGTGCCAGCAGCCAATACCTGACTAGCGGGGGGGCAGATGAGCAGTTCTTC.

The chain couples TRBV12-3 or TRBV12-4 to TRBJ2-5, with D tentatively TRBD1 or TRBD2 (6 bases each). CDR3 length: 13 amino acids. V lost 6 bases, J lost 2 bases, and 10 bases lay in between. Written as DNA, the CDR3 is TGTGCCAGCAGGGGAGGACAGCAAGAGACCCAGTACTTC. Its translation: CASRGGQQETQYF.

The V gene is TRBV12-3 or TRBV12-4, the J gene TRBJ2-1, with 7 bases lining up with TRBD2. The CDR3 runs to 14 residues. With 7 bases clipped from V and 2 bases from J, the junction kept 5 bases outside the gene matches. CDR3 sequence: CASTTAGTYNEQFF. The CDR3 DNA is TGTGCCAGCACGACAGCGGGGACCTACAATGAGCAGTTCTTC.

The chain joins TRBV6-5 to TRBJ2-3; 10 bases agree with TRBD2. The CDR3 totals 16 residues. With 5 bases clipped from V and 2 bases from J, the junction kept 7 bases outside the gene matches. Germline loops: CDR1 MNHEY, CDR2 SVGAGI. The CDR3 sequence: CASSPEGTSVTDTQYF. CDR3 DNA: TGTGCCAGCAGTCCCGAGGGGACTAGCGTCACAGATACGCAGTATTTT.

The J gene is TRBJ1-5, the V gene TRBV20-1; TRBD1 matches at 8 bases. Germline V gives CDR1 DFQATT, CDR2 SNEGSKA (reference sequence). This CDR3 has 14 amino acids. J lost 5 bases, V lost 2 bases, and 5 bases had no gene match. CDR3 in amino acids: CSARRTGNDQPQHF. The DNA for the CDR3 is TGCAGTGCTAGAAGGACAGGGAATGATCAGCCCCAGCATTTT.

This clonotype was seen ten or more times. This sequence joins TRBV6-4 and TRBJ2-5; 7 nucleotides agree with TRBD1. The CDR3 sequence is 13 residues long. The ends lost 6 bases at V and 3 bases at J; junction bases unmatched: 4. In germline, CDR1 is MRHNA, CDR2 SNTAGT. The CDR3 region has the DNA TGTGCCAGCAGCGCCGGGACAGAAGAGACCCAGTACTTC. Amino acid sequence: CASSAGTEETQYF.

About this clonotype itself: A much more abundant neighbour one base away suggests this may be a read error. DNA of the CDR3: TGTGCCGGCAGTTATGGGACAGTCCAAGAGACCCAGTACTTC. Translating it yields CAGSYGTVQETQYF. This chain joins TRBV6-2 or TRBV6-3 and TRBJ2-5; 7 nucleotides align to TRBD1. The CDR3 has 14 residues. Per germline, CDR1 MNHEY and CDR2 SVGEGT.

This chain joins TRBV20-1 and TRBJ1-5; D gene uncertain. Per the germline V gene, CDR1 is DFQATT and CDR2 is SNEGSKA (reference sequence). V lost 7 bases and J lost 2, with 15 bases in between. The CDR3 contains 14 residues. In DNA, the CDR3 is TGCAGTGTTAGGGCGAGGGAGGGCAATCAGCCCCAGCATTTT. Translated, it gives CSVRAREGNQPQHF.

This chain links TRBV20-1 with TRBJ2-7; 7 nucleotides line up with TRBD1. The CDR3 contains 14 residues. Germline V lookup: CDR1 DFQATT, CDR2 SNEGSKA (reference sequence). J lost 3 bases, V lost 3 bases, and 8 bases had no gene match. The CDR3 spells CSASSLRDSYEQYF. DNA for the CDR3: TGCAGTGCTAGCAGCCTCCGGGACAGCTACGAGCAGTACTTC.

The genes are TRBV5-1 and TRBJ2-2; D not certain. Trimming left V 5 bases short and J 7 bases short, with 9 bases between. Germline V gene data show CDR1 as SGHRS and CDR2 as YFSETQ. The CDR3 loop spans 12 amino acids. CDR3 sequence reads: CASRRIVGELFF. The CDR3 nucleotides read TGCGCCAGCAGACGAATCGTCGGGGAGCTGTTTTTT.

In its sample, this clonotype was seen a few times. The chain recombines TRBV6-2 or TRBV6-3 with TRBJ1-1, with 7 bases identical to TRBD1. The germline V gene encodes CDR1 MNHEY and CDR2 SVGEGT. This CDR3 is 14 amino acids long. With V trimmed by 6 bases and J by 3 bases, 7 bases remained unmatched. CDR3 loop: CASSLTGEYTEAFF. The CDR3 DNA is TGTGCCAGCAGCCTAACAGGGGAGTACACTGAAGCTTTCTTT.

The J gene is TRBJ1-5, the V gene TRBV20-1; no definite D call. V shed 7 bases and J shed 0 bases, with 7 bases lying between them. The CDR3 consists of 12 residues. In germline, CDR1 is DFQATT, CDR2 SNEGSKA (reference sequence). DNA of the CDR3: TGCAGTGGATCAGTTAGCAATCAGCCCCAGCATTTT. Residues: CSGSVSNQPQHF.

This clonotype was counted ten times or more. The chain links TRBV21-1 to TRBJ2-7. TRBV21-1 is deemed a pseudogene. The CDR3 length is 9 residues. CDR3 loop: CAISYEQYF. CDR3 nucleotides: TGTGCCATCTCCTACGAGCAGTACTTC.

The chain links TRBV4-1 to TRBJ1-1; D call uncertain. Germline V CDR1 and CDR2: MGHRA, YSYEKL. This CDR3 comprises 13 residues. Trimming pared 4 bases from V and 5 bases from J, leaving 11 bases between. CDR3 amino acids: CASSPLPNTEAFF. The DNA of the CDR3 is TGCGCCAGCAGCCCCCTTCCCAATACTGAAGCTTTCTTT.

This chain uses TRBV2 with TRBJ2-5; no firm D call. CDR3 length: 12 residues. CDR1 and CDR2 (germline): SNHLY, FYNNEI. The V end was cut by 6 bases, the J end by 4 bases, with 9 bases between. The CDR3 DNA reads TGTGCCAGCAGCTACCAAGCAGAGACCCAGTACTTC. This encodes CASSYQAETQYF.

This sequence joins TRBV13 and TRBJ2-5; TRBD1 is a possible D gene (6 bases). The CDR3 runs 16 residues. Germline CDR1 reads PRHDT; CDR2 reads FYEKMQ (reference sequence). V lost 5 bases and J 4 bases, leaving 20 bases between the germline ends. The CDR3 region has the DNA TGTGCCAGCAGCCCCAAAACATCAGGACAGAGAGAGACCCAGTACTTC. As protein: CASSPKTSGQRETQYF.

This chain links TRBV6-5 with TRBJ2-7; D remains unclear. In germline, CDR1 is MNHEY, CDR2 SVGAGI. The CDR3 length is 13 residues. V was trimmed by 6 bases and J by 5 bases, leaving 14 bases between them. The CDR3 DNA follows: TGTGCCAGCAGGGATAACAACCCCAACGAGCAGTACTTC. Its translation is CASRDNNPNEQYF.

The chain employs TRBV6-2 or TRBV6-3 and TRBJ2-1, with TRBD2 identical over 7 bases. This CDR3 contains 14 residues. Germline CDR1 MNHEY, CDR2 SVGEGT. Trimming at V came to 2 bases and at J to 6 bases, leaving 4 bases not matched to a gene. CDR3 bases: TGTGCCAGCAGTTACGCGCTAGCGGCCAATGAGCAGTTCTTC. This gives the protein CASSYALAANEQFF.

In DNA, the CDR3 is TGTGCCAGCAGATCGACAGGGGAGGGGAAGCCCCAGCATTTT. It translates to CASRSTGEGKPQHF. The chain employs TRBV6-1 and TRBJ1-5; 8 bases are a match to TRBD1. Germline V gives CDR1 MNHNS, CDR2 SASEGT. Trimming cost V 6 bases and J 8 bases; bases outside gene matches: 9. This CDR3 comprises 14 residues.

This clonotype was found once. The rearrangement uses TRBV20-1 and TRBJ1-2; D is possibly TRBD1 (5 bases). Germline values: CDR1 DFQATT, CDR2 SNEGSKA (reference sequence). V shed 1 base and J shed 9 bases, with 27 bases lying between them. The CDR3 is 17 residues long. CDR3 DNA sequence: TGCAGTGCTAGAGTACCCCGACAGAACTACATGGATAGCCGCTACACCTTC. This gives the protein CSARVPRQNYMDSRYTF.

This clonotype showed up just a few times. This chain joins TRBV6-5 and TRBJ2-1; 8 bases align to TRBD2. The V gene end was trimmed by 0 bases and the J gene end by 4 bases; junction bases not matched to a gene: 5. The CDR3 covers 16 residues. From germline, CDR1 is MNHEY and CDR2 SVGAGI. CDR3 sequence reads: CASSYSGGGPYNEQFF. The CDR3 DNA is TGTGCCAGCAGTTACTCGGGCGGGGGGCCATACAATGAGCAGTTCTTC.

V and J are TRBV14 and TRBJ2-3, with D tentatively TRBD1 (5 bases). This CDR3 region has 17 residues. Germline CDR1 SGHDN, CDR2 FVKESK. The V end was cut by 0 bases, the J end by 0 bases, with 13 bases between. The DNA of the CDR3 is TGTGCCAGCAGCCAAGATACAGGAACCATTAGCACAGATACGCAGTATTTT. It encodes CASSQDTGTISTDTQYF.

The rearrangement uses TRBV4-3 and TRBJ1-1; D is possibly TRBD1 (5 bases). The germline gives CDR1 LGHNA, CDR2 YSLEER. Trimming shortened V by 4 bases and J by 4 bases, and 22 bases separated the two germline ends. The CDR3 runs to 17 residues. The CDR3 spells CASSRVARVREVTEAFF. The CDR3 region has the DNA TGCGCCAGCAGCCGCGTTGCGCGGGTCAGGGAAGTCACTGAAGCTTTCTTT.

This clonotype was counted between two and nine times. The genes are TRBV12-3 or TRBV12-4 and TRBJ1-2; weak D call: TRBD1 (5 bases). The V and J ends lost 5 bases and 7 bases respectively, with 11 bases between them. The CDR3 is made up of 12 amino acids. Here the CDR3 reads CASSQWDSGYTF. CDR3 sequence (DNA): TGTGCCAGCAGTCAATGGGACTCTGGCTACACCTTC.

The chain joins TRBV7-8 to TRBJ2-1; 12 bases are shared with TRBD2. CDR1 and CDR2 (germline): SGHVS, FQNEAQ. With V trimmed by 1 base and J by 5 bases, 0 bases remained unmatched. The CDR3 runs to 15 residues. CDR3 in amino acids: CASSLGTSGDNEQFF. The CDR3 bases are TGTGCCAGCAGCTTAGGGACTAGCGGGGACAATGAGCAGTTCTTC.

The J gene is TRBJ2-1, the V gene TRBV5-1, with TRBD1 matching 8 bases. Germline trimming cut 4 bases from V and 1 base from J; bases unmatched to any gene: 13. The CDR3 totals 18 residues. The germline CDR1 and CDR2 sequences are SGHRS and YFSETQ. The CDR3 nucleotides are TGCGCCAGCAGCCTTGCGGACAGGGCAGAACAATCCTACAATGAGCAGTTCTTC. Translated, it gives CASSLADRAEQSYNEQFF.

J is TRBJ2-3 and V is TRBV18, with no clear D. V shed 3 bases and J shed 1 base, with 11 bases lying between them. CDR3 length equals 15 residues. In germline, CDR1 is KGHSH, CDR2 LQKENI. CDR3 sequence (DNA): TGTGCCAGCTCACCCCTGCTCATCGGCACAGATACGCAGTATTTT. Residues: CASSPLLIGTDTQYF.